These 8 T cell receptor beta chains share one sample of origin, sequenced in a study of Graves' ophthalmopathy and Graves' hyperthyroidism. Amplification targeted the TCR beta CDR3 regions, with RNA transcripts as the source material. First-round RT-PCR relied on HTBI primers, and a second-round multiplex PCR came next. MiXCR, run by TCRdb on the multiplex PCR reads, gives a single entry per CDR3 protein. Of fewer than 400,000 distinct CDR3 sequences in the sample, approximately 20% are singletons; the top ten hold about 1.4%. Sequencing was carried out using peripheral blood. These receptors were taken from a woman aged 18-29 years with Graves' ophthalmopathy.

This clonotype was seen at least ten times. The V call is TRBV11-1, the J call TRBJ2-7; TRBD1 is a possible D gene (6 bases). CDR3 length: 13 amino acids. The V end lost 7 bases, the J end lost 6 bases, and 16 bases lay between the germline ends. Per the germline V gene, CDR1 is SGHAT and CDR2 is FQDESV (reference sequence). The CDR3 spells CASIPRTVPEQYF. The CDR3 DNA is TGTGCCAGCATCCCCCGGACAGTTCCCGAGCAGTACTTC.

The sample holds many counts of this clonotype. The V and J genes are TRBV7-2 and TRBJ1-1; no firm D call. Germline V lookup: CDR1 SGHTA, CDR2 FQGNSA. CDR3 size: 12 residues. Trimming took 5 bases from V and 4 from J, leaving 8 bases between them. The CDR3 DNA sequence: TGTGCCAGCAGCCTAGATTCCACTGAAGCTTTCTTT. Translating gives CASSLDSTEAFF.

In this sample, this clonotype turned up many times. The gene calls are TRBV28 and TRBJ2-5; D tentatively fits TRBD1 or TRBD2 (5 bases each). Trimming took 6 bases from V and 3 from J, leaving 14 bases between them. The CDR3 contains 14 residues. From germline, CDR1 is MDHEN and CDR2 SYDVKM. The CDR3 is CASREWGREETQYF. The DNA for the CDR3 is TGTGCCAGCAGGGAATGGGGGAGAGAAGAGACCCAGTACTTC.

This clonotype was recorded at least ten times. The V gene is TRBV27, the J gene TRBJ2-5; 12 bases agree with TRBD1. This CDR3 has 15 amino acids. J was trimmed by 6 bases and V by 4 bases; bases with no gene match: 6. Germline CDR1 is MNHEY and CDR2 is SMNVEV (reference sequence). The CDR3: CASSSGTGGGKTQYF. The DNA for the CDR3 is TGTGCCAGCAGTTCAGGGACAGGGGGCGGGAAGACCCAGTACTTC.

The rearrangement links TRBV6-1 to TRBJ1-2, with 9 bases identical to TRBD1. The CDR3 has 13 residues. Unmatched junction bases numbered 3, after V lost 8 bases and J lost 2 bases. The germline gives CDR1 MNHNS, CDR2 SASEGT. The CDR3 sequence: CASGDRENYGYTF. CDR3 DNA sequence: TGTGCCAGCGGGGACAGGGAAAACTATGGCTACACCTTC.

This clonotype appeared many times. The rearrangement joins TRBV25-1 to TRBJ1-1; TRBD1 is a possible D gene (5 bases). CDR1 is MGHDK and CDR2 is SYGVNS in the germline V gene. Trimming cost V 2 bases and J 6 bases, with 13 bases left between them. The CDR3 consists of 14 residues. CDR3 loop: CASSEMGGVAEAFF. The CDR3 DNA sequence: TGTGCCAGCAGTGAAATGGGGGGAGTGGCTGAAGCTTTCTTT.

Many counts were recorded for this clonotype. Lacking the conserved final phenylalanine or tryptophan, this CDR3 likely reflects a read error. The chain carries TRBV7-9 and TRBJ1-6, with D unclear. In germline, CDR1 is SEHNR, CDR2 FQNEAQ (reference sequence). The germline V and J ends were trimmed by 5 bases and 6 bases, with 11 bases remaining between them. This CDR3 has 14 residues. This CDR3 reads CASSDGPGNSPLHL. In DNA form, the CDR3 reads TGTGCCAGCAGCGATGGCCCCGGTAATTCACCCCTCCACCTT.

This clonotype has ten or more counts. The chain joins TRBV20-1 to TRBJ2-5, with 9 bases lining up with TRBD2. CDR1 and CDR2 from the germline V gene are DFQATT and SNEGSKA (reference sequence). The CDR3 totals 15 residues. The V gene end was trimmed by 7 bases and the J gene end by 6 bases; junction bases not matched to a gene: 15. The DNA of the CDR3 is TGCAGTGAATGGGGCGGCGGGAGGGCCTCGAAGACCCAGTACTTC. Translation: CSEWGGGRASKTQYF.